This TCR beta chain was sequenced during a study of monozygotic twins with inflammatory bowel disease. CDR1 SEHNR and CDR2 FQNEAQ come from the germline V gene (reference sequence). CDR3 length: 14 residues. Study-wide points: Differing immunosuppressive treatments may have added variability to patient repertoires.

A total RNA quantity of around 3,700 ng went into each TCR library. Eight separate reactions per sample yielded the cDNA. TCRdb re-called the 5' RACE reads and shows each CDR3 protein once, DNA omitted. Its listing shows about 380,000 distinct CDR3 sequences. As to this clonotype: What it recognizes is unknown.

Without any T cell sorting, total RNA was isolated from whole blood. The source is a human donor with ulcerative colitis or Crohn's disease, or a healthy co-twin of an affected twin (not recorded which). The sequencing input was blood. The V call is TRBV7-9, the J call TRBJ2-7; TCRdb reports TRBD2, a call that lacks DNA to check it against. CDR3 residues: CASSLGSSAYEQYF.